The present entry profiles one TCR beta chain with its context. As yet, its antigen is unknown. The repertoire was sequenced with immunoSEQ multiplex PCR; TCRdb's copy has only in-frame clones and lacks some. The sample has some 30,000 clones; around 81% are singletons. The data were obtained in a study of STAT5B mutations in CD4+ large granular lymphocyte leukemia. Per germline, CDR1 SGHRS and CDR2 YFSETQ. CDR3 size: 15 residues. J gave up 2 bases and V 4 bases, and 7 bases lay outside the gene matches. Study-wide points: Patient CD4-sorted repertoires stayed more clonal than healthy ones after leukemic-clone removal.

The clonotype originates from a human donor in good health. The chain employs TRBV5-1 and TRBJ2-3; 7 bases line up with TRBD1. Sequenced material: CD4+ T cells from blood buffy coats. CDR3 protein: CASSAVGQYTDTQYF. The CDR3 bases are TGCGCCAGCAGCGCCGTGGGACAGTACACAGATACGCAGTATTTT. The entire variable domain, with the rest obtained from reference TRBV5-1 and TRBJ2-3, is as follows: KAGVTQTPRYLIKTRGQQVTLSCSPISGHRSVSWYQQTPGQGLQFLFEYFSETQRNKGNFPGRFSGRQFSNSRSEMNVSTLELGDSALYLCASSAVGQYTDTQYFGPGTRLTVL.